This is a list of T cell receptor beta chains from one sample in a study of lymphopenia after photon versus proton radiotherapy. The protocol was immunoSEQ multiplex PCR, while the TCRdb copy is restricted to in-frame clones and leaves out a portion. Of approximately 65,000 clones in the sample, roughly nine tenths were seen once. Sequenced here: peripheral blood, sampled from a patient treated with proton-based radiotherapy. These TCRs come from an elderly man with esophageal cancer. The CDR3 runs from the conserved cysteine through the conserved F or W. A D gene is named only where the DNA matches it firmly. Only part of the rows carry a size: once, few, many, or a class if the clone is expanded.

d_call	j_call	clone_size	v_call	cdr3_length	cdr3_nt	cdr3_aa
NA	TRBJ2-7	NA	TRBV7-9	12	TGTGCCAGCAGCTTCGTGACGTACGAGCAGTACTTC	CASSFVTYEQYF
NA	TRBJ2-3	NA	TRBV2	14	TGTGCCAGCAGGAGAGTTGCTGGCACAGATACGCAGTATTTT	CASRRVAGTDTQYF
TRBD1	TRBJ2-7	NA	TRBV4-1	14	TGCGCCAGCAGCCCCACTCGACAGGGCTACGAGCAGTACTTC	CASSPTRQGYEQYF
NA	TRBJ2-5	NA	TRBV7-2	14	TGTGCCAGCAGCTTAGCTAGCTTTCGGGAGACCCAGTACTTC	CASSLASFRETQYF
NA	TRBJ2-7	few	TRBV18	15	TGTGCCAGCTCGCCCGGAGAAGGTATTTCCAACGAGCAGTACTTC	CASSPGEGISNEQYF
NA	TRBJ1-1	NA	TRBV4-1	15	TGCGCCAGCAGCCACACCGGGACACAGAACACTGAAGCTTTCTTT	CASSHTGTQNTEAFF
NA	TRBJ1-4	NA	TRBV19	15	TGTGCCAGTAGTATAGATCGGGGCCCTAATGAAAAACTGTTTTTT	CASSIDRGPNEKLFF
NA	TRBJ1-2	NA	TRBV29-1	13	TGCAGCGTTGACCTATTGGGGGGGGTTACCTTAACCTTC	CSVDLLGGVTLTF
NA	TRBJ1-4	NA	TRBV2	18	TGTGCCAGCAGTGAAGGGGTCGCCATTTTTGCAACTAATGAAAAACTGTTTTTT	CASSEGVAIFATNEKLFF
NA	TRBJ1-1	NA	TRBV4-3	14	TGCGCCAGCAGCCAAGTGACAGAGAACACTGAAGCTTTCTTT	CASSQVTENTEAFF
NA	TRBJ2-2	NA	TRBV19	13	TGTGCCAGTAGTATAGCCAGGGCCGGGGAGCTGTTTTTT	CASSIARAGELFF
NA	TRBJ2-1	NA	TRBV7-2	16	TGTGCCAGCAGCTTAGAAGCGGGACAAGGCTACAATGAGCAGTTCTTC	CASSLEAGQGYNEQFF
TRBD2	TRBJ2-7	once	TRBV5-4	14	TGTGCCAGCAGCTCTAGCGGCAACCCCTACGAGCAGTACTTC	CASSSSGNPYEQYF
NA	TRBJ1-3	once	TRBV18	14	TGTGCCAGCTCACCATCCGGCCGTGGAAACACCATATATTTT	CASSPSGRGNTIYF
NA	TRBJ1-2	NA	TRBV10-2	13	TGCGCCAGCTCAGGGGCAACGCCTGGGGGCTACACCTTC	CASSGATPGGYTF
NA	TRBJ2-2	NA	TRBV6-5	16	TGTGCCAGCAGTTACTCAGTAGGGATGGTCACCGGGGAGCTGTTTTTT	CASSYSVGMVTGELFF
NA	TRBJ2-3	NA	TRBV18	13	TGTGCCAGCTCACCCCCGAGCACAGATACGCAGTATTTT	CASSPPSTDTQYF
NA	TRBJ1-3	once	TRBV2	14	TGTGCCTGCACAGGGTTTTTCTCTGGAAACACCATATATTTT	CACTGFFSGNTIYF
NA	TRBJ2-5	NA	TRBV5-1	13	TGCGCCAGCAGCTTGGTCCCCCAAGAGACCCAGTACTTC	CASSLVPQETQYF
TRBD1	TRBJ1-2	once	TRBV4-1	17	TGCGCCAGCAGCCAAGATTGGAGACAGGGTTCATACTATGGCTACACCTTC	CASSQDWRQGSYYGYTF
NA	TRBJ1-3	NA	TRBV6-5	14	TGTGCCAGCAGTTTTACCGGGACACCAAACACCATATATTTT	CASSFTGTPNTIYF
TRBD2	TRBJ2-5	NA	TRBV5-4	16	TGTGCCAGCAGCTCCCCAACTAGCGGGACACAAGAGACCCAGTACTTC	CASSSPTSGTQETQYF
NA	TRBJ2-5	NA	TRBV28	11	TGTGCCAGCAGGGAGGGAGAGACCCAGTACTTC	CASREGETQYF